The 9 T cell receptor beta chains in this list originate from one sample, sequenced in a study of OX40 agonist ivuxolimab in advanced cancers. TCRdb keeps only in-frame clones here, not all; method: immunoSEQ multiplex PCR. The sample has around 80,000 clones, roughly 84% seen once. The material sequenced was CD4+ or CD8+ T cells sorted from blood, taken in a trial of the OX40 agonist ivuxolimab. These TCRs come from an adult with an advanced solid tumor such as melanoma, head and neck, liver or kidney cancer.

The chain combines TRBV6-5 with TRBJ1-1; D call uncertain. The CDR3 covers 11 residues. V dropped 5 bases and J dropped 1 base, with 2 bases sitting between them. Germline CDR1 and CDR2: MNHEY and SVGAGI. The CDR3 is CASSRNTEAFF. The CDR3 region has the DNA TGTGCCAGCAGTCGGAACACTGAAGCTTTCTTT.

V and J are TRBV9 and TRBJ1-6, with TRBD1 matching 7 bases. Germline CDR1 SGDLS, CDR2 YYNGEE. The CDR3 consists of 15 residues. Germline trimming cut 1 base from V and 5 bases from J; bases unmatched to any gene: 3. The CDR3 is CASSVKGQNNSPLHF. The CDR3 DNA follows: TGTGCCAGCAGCGTAAAGGGACAGAATAATTCACCCCTCCACTTT.

There are a few counts of this clone. The chain uses TRBV25-1 and TRBJ1-1; D uncertain. The ends were cut back, 5 bases at V and 8 bases at J, with 9 bases in the middle. This CDR3 comprises 11 residues. Germline assignment: CDR1 MGHDK and CDR2 SYGVNS. The CDR3 DNA sequence: TGTGCCAGCAGTTCCGCCGTAGAAGCTTTCTTT. As protein: CASSSAVEAFF.

This clone was found a few times. The gene calls are TRBV2 and TRBJ2-1, with 7 bases aligning to TRBD1. CDR1 is SNHLY, CDR2 FYNNEI, per germline. The CDR3 loop spans 14 amino acids. The V segment lost 3 bases and the J segment 10 bases; nucleotides outside the gene matches: 9. The CDR3 nucleotides read TGTGCCAGCAGTGAGGAGACAGGGCTGAGGGAGCAGTTCTTC. This sequence encodes CASSEETGLREQFF.

There are a few counts of this clone. The gene calls are TRBV13 and TRBJ2-1; D perhaps matches TRBD2 (5 bases). The germline V gene has CDR1 PRHDT and CDR2 FYEKMQ (reference sequence). The germline V and J ends were trimmed by 5 bases and 3 bases, with 8 bases remaining between them. This CDR3 is 13 amino acids long. For the CDR3, the DNA is TGTGCCAGCAGCCCGGGAAACTACAATGAGCAGTTCTTC. Amino acids: CASSPGNYNEQFF.

V usage is TRBV19 and J usage is TRBJ1-5; TRBD1 aligns across 8 bases. The CDR3 runs to 18 residues. CDR1 is LNHDA, CDR2 SQIVND, per germline (reference sequence). The trim removed 6 bases at V and 4 bases at J, leaving 17 bases unmatched. CDR3 sequence: CASRPGQEVPGGNQPQHF. The DNA of the CDR3 is TGTGCCAGTAGACCGGGACAGGAGGTCCCGGGGGGAAATCAGCCCCAGCATTTT.

The chain joins TRBV29-1 to TRBJ1-2, with 7 bases lining up with TRBD1. Germline values: CDR1 SQVTM, CDR2 ANQGSEA. The CDR3 is 12 amino acids. With V trimmed by 2 bases and J by 5 bases, 2 bases remained unmatched. The DNA for the CDR3 is TGCAGCGTTGAACAGGGGGGGTATGGCTACACCTTC. Its protein is CSVEQGGYGYTF.

The V call is TRBV6-5, the J call TRBJ2-5, with D possibly matching TRBD1 (5 bases). From germline, CDR1 is MNHEY and CDR2 SVGAGI. This CDR3 region has 12 residues. The V end was cut by 6 bases, the J end by 4 bases, with 9 bases between. CDR3 bases: TGTGCCAGCAGGAGCAGGGTAGAGACCCAGTACTTC. Translation: CASRSRVETQYF.

This clone showed up just once. The chain recombines TRBV6-5 with TRBJ1-6, with TRBD1 identical over 8 bases. The CDR3 spans 14 residues. Germline assignment: CDR1 MNHEY and CDR2 SVGAGI. V shed 6 bases, J shed 7 bases, and the junction held 5 bases outside the gene matches. CDR3 nucleotides: TGTGCCAGCAGCCTCGGACAGGGAAATTCACCCCTCCACTTT. Protein: CASSLGQGNSPLHF.